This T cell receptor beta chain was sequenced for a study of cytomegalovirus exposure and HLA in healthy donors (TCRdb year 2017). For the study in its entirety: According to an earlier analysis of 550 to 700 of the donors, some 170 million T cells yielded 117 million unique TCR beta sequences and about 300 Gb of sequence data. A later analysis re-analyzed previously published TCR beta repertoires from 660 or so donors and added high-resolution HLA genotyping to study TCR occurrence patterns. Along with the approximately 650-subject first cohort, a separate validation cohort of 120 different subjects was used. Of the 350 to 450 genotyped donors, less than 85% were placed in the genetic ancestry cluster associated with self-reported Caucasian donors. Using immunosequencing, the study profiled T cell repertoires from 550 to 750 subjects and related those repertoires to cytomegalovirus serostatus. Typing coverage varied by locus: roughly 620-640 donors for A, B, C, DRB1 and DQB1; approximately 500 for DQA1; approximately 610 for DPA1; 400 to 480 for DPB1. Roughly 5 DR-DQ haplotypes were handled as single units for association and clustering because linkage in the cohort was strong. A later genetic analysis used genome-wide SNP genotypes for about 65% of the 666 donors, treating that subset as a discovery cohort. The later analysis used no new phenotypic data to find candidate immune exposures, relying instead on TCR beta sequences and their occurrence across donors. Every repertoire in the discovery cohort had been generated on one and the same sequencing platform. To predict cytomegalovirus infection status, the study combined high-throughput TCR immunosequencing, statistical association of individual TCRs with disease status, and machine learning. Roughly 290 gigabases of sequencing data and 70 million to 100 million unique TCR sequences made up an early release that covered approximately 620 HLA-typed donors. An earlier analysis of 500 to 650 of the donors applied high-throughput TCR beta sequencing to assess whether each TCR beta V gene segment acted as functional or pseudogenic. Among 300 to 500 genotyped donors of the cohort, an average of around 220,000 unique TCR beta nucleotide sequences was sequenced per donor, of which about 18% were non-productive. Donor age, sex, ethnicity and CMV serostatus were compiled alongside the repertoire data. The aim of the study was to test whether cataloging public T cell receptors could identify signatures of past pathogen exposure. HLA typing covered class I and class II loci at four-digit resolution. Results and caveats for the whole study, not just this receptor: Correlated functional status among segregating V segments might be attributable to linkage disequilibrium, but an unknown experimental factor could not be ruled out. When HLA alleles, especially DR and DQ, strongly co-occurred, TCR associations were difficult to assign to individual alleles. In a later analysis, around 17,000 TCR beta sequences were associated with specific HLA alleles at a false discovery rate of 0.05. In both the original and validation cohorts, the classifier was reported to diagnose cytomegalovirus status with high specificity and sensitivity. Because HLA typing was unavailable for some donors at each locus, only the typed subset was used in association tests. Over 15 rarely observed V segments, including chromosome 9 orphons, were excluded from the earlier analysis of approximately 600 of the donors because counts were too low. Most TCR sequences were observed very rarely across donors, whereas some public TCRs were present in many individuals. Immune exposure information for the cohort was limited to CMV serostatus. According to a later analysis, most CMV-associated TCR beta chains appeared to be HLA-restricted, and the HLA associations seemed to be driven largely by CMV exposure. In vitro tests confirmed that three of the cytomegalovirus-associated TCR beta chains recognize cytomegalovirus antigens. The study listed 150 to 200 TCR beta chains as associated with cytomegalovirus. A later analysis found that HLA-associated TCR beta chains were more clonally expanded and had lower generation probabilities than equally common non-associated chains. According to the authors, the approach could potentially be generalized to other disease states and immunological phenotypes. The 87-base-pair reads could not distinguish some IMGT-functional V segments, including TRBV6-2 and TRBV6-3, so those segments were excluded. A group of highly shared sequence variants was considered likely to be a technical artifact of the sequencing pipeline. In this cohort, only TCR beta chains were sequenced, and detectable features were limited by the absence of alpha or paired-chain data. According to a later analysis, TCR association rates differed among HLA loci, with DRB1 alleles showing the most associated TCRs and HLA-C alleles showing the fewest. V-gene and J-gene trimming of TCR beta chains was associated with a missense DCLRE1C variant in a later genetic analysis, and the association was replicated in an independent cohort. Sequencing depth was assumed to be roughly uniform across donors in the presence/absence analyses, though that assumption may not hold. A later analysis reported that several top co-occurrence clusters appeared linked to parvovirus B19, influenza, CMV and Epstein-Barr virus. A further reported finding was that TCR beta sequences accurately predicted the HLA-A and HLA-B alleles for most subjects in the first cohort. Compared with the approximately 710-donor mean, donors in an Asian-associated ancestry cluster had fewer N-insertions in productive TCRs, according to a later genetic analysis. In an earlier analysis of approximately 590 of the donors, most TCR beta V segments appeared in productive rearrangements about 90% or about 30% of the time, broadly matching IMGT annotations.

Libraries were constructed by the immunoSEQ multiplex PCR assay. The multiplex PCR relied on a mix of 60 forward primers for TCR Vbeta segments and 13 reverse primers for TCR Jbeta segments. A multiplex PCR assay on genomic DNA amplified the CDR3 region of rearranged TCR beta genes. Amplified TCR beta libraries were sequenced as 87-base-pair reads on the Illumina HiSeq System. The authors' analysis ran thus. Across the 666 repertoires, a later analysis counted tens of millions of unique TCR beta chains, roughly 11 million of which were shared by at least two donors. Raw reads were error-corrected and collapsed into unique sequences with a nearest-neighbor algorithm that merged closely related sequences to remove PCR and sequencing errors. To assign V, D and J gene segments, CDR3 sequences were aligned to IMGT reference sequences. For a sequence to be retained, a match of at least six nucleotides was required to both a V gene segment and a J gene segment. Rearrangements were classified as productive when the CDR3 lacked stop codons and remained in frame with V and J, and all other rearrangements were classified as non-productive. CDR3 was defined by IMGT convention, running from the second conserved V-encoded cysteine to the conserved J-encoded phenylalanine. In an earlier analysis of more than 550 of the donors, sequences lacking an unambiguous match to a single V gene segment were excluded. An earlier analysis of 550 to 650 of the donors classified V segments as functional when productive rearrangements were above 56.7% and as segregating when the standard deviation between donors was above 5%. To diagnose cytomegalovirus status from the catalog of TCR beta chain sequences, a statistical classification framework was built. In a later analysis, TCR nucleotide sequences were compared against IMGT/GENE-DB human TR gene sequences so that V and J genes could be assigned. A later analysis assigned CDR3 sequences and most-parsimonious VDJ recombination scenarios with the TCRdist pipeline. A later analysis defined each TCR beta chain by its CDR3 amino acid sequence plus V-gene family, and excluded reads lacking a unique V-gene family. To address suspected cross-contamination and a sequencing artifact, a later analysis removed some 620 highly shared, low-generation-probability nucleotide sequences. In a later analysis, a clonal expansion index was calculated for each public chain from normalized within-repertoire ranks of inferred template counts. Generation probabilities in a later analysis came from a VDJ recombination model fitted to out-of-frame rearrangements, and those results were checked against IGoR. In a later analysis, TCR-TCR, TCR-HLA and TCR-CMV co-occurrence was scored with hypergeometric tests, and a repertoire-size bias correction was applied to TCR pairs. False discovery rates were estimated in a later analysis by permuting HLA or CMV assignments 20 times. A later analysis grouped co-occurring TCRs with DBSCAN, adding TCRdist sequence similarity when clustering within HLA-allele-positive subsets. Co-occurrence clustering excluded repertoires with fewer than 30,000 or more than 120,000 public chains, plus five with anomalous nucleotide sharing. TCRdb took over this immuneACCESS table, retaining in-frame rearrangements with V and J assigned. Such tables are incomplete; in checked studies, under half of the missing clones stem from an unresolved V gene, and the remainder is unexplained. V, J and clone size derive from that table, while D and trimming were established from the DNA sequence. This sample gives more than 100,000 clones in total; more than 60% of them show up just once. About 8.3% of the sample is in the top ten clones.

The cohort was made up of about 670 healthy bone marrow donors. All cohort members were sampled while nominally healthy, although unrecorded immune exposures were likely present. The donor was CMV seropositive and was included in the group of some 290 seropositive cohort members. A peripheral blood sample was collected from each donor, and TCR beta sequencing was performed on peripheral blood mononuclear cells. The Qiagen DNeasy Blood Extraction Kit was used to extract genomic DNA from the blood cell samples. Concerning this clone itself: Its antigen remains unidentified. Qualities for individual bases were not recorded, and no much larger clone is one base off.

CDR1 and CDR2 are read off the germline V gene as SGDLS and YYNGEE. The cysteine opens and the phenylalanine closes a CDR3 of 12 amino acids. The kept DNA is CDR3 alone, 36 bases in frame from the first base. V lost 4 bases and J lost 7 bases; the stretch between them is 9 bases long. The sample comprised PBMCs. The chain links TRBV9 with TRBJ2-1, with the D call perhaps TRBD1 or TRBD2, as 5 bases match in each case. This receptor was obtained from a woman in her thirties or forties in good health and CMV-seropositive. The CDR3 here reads CASSLEGNEQFF. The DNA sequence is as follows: TGTGCCAGCAGCCTAGAGGGGAATGAGCAGTTCTTC.